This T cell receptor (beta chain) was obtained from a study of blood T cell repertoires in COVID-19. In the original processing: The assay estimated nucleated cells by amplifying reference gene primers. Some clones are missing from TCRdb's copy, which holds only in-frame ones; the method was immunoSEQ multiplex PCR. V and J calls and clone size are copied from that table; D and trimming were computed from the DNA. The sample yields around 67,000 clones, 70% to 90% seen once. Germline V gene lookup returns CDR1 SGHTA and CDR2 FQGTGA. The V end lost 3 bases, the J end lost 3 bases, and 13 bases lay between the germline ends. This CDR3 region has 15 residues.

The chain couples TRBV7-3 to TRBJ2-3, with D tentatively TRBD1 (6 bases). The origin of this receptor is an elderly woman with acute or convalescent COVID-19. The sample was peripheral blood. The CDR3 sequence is CASSFRGGRTDTQYF. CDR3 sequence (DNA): TGTGCCAGCAGCTTTCGAGGGGGAAGGACAGATACGCAGTATTTT.